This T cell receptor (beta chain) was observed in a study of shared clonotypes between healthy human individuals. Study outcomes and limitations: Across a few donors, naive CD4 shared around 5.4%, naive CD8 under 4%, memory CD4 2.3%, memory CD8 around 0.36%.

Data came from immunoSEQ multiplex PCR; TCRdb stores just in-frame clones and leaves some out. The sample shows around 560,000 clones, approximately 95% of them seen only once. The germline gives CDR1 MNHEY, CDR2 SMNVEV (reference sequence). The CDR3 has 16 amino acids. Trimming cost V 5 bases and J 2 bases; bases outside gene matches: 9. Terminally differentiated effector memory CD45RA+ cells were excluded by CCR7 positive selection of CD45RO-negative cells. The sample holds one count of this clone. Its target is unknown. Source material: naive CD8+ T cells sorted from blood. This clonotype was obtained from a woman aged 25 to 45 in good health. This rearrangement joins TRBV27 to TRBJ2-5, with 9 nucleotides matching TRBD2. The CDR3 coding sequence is TGTGCCAGCAGTAACCTCCTTCTAGCGGGGCAAGAGACCCAGTACTTC. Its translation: CASSNLLLAGQETQYF.